This TCR beta chain emerged from a study of blood T cell repertoires in COVID-19. The CDR3 consists of 14 residues. Germline-derived CDR1 and CDR2 are KGHSH and LQKENI. V dropped 6 bases and J dropped 3; count of bases not matched to a gene: 7. The repertoire was sequenced with immunoSEQ multiplex PCR; TCRdb's copy has only in-frame clones and lacks some. In the table there are 100,000 to 150,000 clones, around four fifths of which are singletons. Material: peripheral blood. The TCR sequence derives from a man aged 55-75 years with active or convalescent COVID-19. The chain has TRBV18 and TRBJ1-2, with 7 bases matching TRBD1. CDR3 nucleotide sequence: TGTGCCAGCTCCCCAGGGACAGCTTACTATGGCTACACCTTC. It codes for CASSPGTAYYGYTF.